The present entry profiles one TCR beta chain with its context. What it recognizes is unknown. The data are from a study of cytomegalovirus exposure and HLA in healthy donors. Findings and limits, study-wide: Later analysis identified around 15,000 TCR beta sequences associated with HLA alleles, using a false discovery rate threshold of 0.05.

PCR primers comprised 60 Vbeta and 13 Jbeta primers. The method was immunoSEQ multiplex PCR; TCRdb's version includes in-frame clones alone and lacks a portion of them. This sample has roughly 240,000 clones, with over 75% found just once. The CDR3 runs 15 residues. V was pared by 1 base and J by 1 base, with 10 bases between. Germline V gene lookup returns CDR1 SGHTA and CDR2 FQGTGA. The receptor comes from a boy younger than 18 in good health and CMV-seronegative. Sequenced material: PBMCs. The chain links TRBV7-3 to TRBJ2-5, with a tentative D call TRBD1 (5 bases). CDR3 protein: CASSLIGATQETQYF. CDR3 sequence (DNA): TGTGCCAGCAGCTTAATTGGGGCCACCCAAGAGACCCAGTACTTC. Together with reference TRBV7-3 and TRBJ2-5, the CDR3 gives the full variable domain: GAGVSQTPSNKVTEKGKYVELRCDPISGHTALYWYRQSLGQGPEFLIYFQGTGAADDSGLPNDRFFAVRPEGSVSTLKIQRTERGDSAVYLCASSLIGATQETQYFGPGTRLLVL.